This is a list of T cell receptor beta chains from one sample in a study of blood T cells in healthy people across ages. TCRdb reprocessed the 5' RACE reads with MiXCR, giving one entry per CDR3 protein. The sample carries some 1.8 million distinct CDR3 sequences, more than 35% recorded once. The sample taken for sequencing was blood. All receptors derive from a human donor in good health. CDR3s include the opening cysteine and the closing phenylalanine or tryptophan. Fields, in order: D gene, V gene, J gene, clone size, CDR3 length, CDR3 protein, CDR3 DNA. The D gene is left open where the match is weak. Expanded clones get a size class; other rows say once, few or many, or leave the size out.

D: .; V: TRBV20-1; J: TRBJ1-1; size: .; length: 13; CDR3: CSASLGLGTEAFF; DNA: TGCAGTGCTAGTTTAGGTCTGGGGACTGAAGCTTTCTTT
D: .; V: TRBV30; J: TRBJ1-1; size: few; length: 14; CDR3: CAWSAERLNTEAFF; DNA: TGTGCCTGGAGTGCTGAACGCCTGAACACTGAAGCTTTCTTT
D: TRBD1; V: TRBV7-2; J: TRBJ1-5; size: .; length: 16; CDR3: CASSSEGQLSNQPQHF; DNA: TGTGCCAGCAGCTCAGAGGGACAGCTTAGCAATCAGCCCCAGCATTTT
D: .; V: TRBV18; J: TRBJ2-4; size: .; length: 16; CDR3: CASSPDSALAKNIQYF; DNA: TGTGCCAGCTCACCGGACAGCGCCCTAGCCAAAAACATTCAGTACTTC
D: .; V: TRBV7-9; J: TRBJ2-5; size: few; length: 14; CDR3: CASSLERTGLEQYF; DNA: TGTGCCAGCAGCTTAGAAAGAACAGGGCTAGAGCAGTACTTC
D: .; V: TRBV5-1; J: TRBJ1-2; size: few; length: 15; CDR3: CASSLAEGGNYGYTF; DNA: TGCGCCAGCAGCTTGGCCGAGGGGGGTAACTATGGCTACACCTTC
D: .; V: TRBV7-2; J: TRBJ2-1; size: .; length: 15; CDR3: CASSPEARGWDEQFF; DNA: TGTGCCAGCAGCCCAGAGGCCAGAGGGTGGGATGAGCAGTTCTTC
D: .; V: TRBV7-6; J: TRBJ2-7; size: few; length: 15; CDR3: CASSLNAGASYEQYF; DNA: TGTGCCAGCAGCTTAAACGCGGGTGCCTCCTACGAGCAGTACTTC
D: TRBD1; V: TRBV6-5; J: TRBJ1-5; size: .; length: 15; CDR3: CASSLDRGINQPQHF; DNA: TGTGCCAGCAGTTTGGACAGGGGGATCAATCAGCCCCAGCATTTT
D: .; V: TRBV14; J: TRBJ2-7; size: .; length: 16; CDR3: CTSSPRTLWSSYEQYF; DNA: TGTACCAGCAGCCCCAGGACACTCTGGAGCTCCTACGAGCAGTACTTC
D: .; V: TRBV12-3/TRBV12-4; J: TRBJ1-2; size: .; length: 14; CDR3: CASSFSEAVYGYTF; DNA: TGTGCCAGCAGTTTTAGTGAGGCAGTCTATGGCTACACCTTC
D: .; V: TRBV2; J: TRBJ2-7; size: few; length: 15; CDR3: CASSRRVGGQYEQYF; DNA: TGTGCCAGCAGTCGACGAGTGGGGGGGCAGTACGAGCAGTACTTC
D: .; V: TRBV5-1; J: TRBJ1-6; size: .; length: 16; CDR3: CASSLPEGGPDSPLHF; DNA: TGCGCCAGCAGCTTGCCCGAGGGGGGGCCCGATTCACCCCTCCACTTT
D: .; V: TRBV6-2/TRBV6-3; J: TRBJ1-2; size: .; length: 12; CDR3: CASLRVGYGYTF; DNA: TGTGCCAGCCTCAGGGTCGGATATGGCTACACCTTC
D: TRBD1; V: TRBV29-1; J: TRBJ1-1; size: .; length: 12; CDR3: CSVRGLYTEAFF; DNA: TGCAGCGTCAGGGGGCTGTACACTGAAGCTTTCTTT
D: .; V: TRBV7-2; J: TRBJ2-1; size: .; length: 14; CDR3: CASSVTGTYNEQFF; DNA: TGTGCCAGCAGCGTAACCGGGACCTACAATGAGCAGTTCTTC
D: TRBD1; V: TRBV6-5; J: TRBJ1-2; size: .; length: 16; CDR3: CASSSRLVDRDYGYTF; DNA: TGTGCCAGCAGTTCTCGTCTAGTGGACAGGGACTATGGCTACACCTTC
D: .; V: TRBV29-1; J: TRBJ2-3; size: .; length: 14; CDR3: CSVAVGGGTDTQYF; DNA: TGCAGCGTTGCGGTGGGGGGCGGAACAGATACGCAGTATTTT
D: TRBD2; V: TRBV6-2/TRBV6-3; J: TRBJ2-4; size: many; length: 15; CDR3: CASSYRPGLGNIQYF; DNA: TGTGCCAGCAGTTACCGGCCGGGACTAGGGAACATTCAGTACTTC
D: .; V: TRBV7-9; J: TRBJ1-1; size: .; length: 15; CDR3: CASSLKPGTNTEAFF; DNA: TGTGCCAGCAGCCTCAAACCGGGGACGAACACTGAAGCTTTCTTT
D: TRBD2; V: TRBV6-6; J: TRBJ2-7; size: few; length: 13; CDR3: CASSYQPRDYQYF; DNA: TGTGCCAGCAGTTACCAACCCCGGGACTATCAGTACTTC
D: TRBD1; V: TRBV7-8; J: TRBJ1-2; size: .; length: 15; CDR3: CASSTQRQGRYGYTF; DNA: TGTGCCAGCAGCACCCAACGACAGGGGAGGTATGGCTACACCTTC
D: .; V: TRBV11-2; J: TRBJ2-3; size: .; length: 11; CDR3: CASSLAALQYF; DNA: TGTGCCAGCAGCTTAGCGGCCCTGCAGTATTTT
D: .; V: TRBV20-1; J: TRBJ2-2; size: .; length: 13; CDR3: CSARDSLVGELFF; DNA: TGCAGTGCTAGGGACAGCCTAGTCGGGGAGCTGTTTTTT
D: .; V: TRBV6-5; J: TRBJ2-7; size: .; length: 16; CDR3: CASSYSLDAGLYEQYF; DNA: TGTGCCAGCAGTTACTCCCTGGACGCGGGGTTGTACGAGCAGTACTTC
D: .; V: TRBV25-1; J: TRBJ1-1; size: few; length: 15; CDR3: CASSTPGVMNTEAFF; DNA: TGTGCCAGCAGTACCCCGGGGGTGATGAACACTGAAGCTTTCTTT
D: .; V: TRBV29-1; J: TRBJ2-7; size: few; length: 11; CDR3: CSYGTLDEQYF; DNA: TGCAGTTACGGGACACTCGACGAGCAGTACTTC
D: .; V: TRBV2; J: TRBJ2-3; size: .; length: 13; CDR3: CASVGLSSYEQYF; DNA: TGTGCCAGCGTGGGACTTAGCTCCTACGAGCAGTATTTT
D: TRBD2; V: TRBV10-3; J: TRBJ2-5; size: few; length: 17; CDR3: CAISESSASGDQETQYF; DNA: TGTGCCATCAGTGAGTCGTCGGCTAGCGGGGACCAAGAGACCCAGTACTTC
D: .; V: TRBV12-3/TRBV12-4; J: TRBJ2-7; size: few; length: 14; CDR3: CASRRQENVYEQYF; DNA: TGTGCCAGCAGACGACAGGAGAACGTCTACGAGCAGTACTTC
D: .; V: TRBV2; J: TRBJ2-7; size: .; length: 15; CDR3: CASSEPARGSYEQYF; DNA: TGTGCCAGCAGTGAGCCGGCCAGGGGCTCCTACGAGCAGTACTTC
D: TRBD2; V: TRBV2; J: TRBJ2-5; size: .; length: 14; CDR3: CASTPLRGVETQYF; DNA: TGTGCCAGCACCCCTTTGCGGGGGGTAGAGACCCAGTACTTC
D: .; V: TRBV7-2; J: TRBJ2-5; size: many; length: 11; CDR3: CASSSKETQYF; DNA: TGTGCCAGCAGCTCTAAAGAGACCCAGTACTTC
D: .; V: TRBV7-9; J: TRBJ1-2; size: .; length: 14; CDR3: CASSFNEAVYGYTF; DNA: TGTGCCAGCAGCTTTAACGAGGCGGTGTATGGCTACACCTTC
D: TRBD2; V: TRBV11-2; J: TRBJ2-3; size: .; length: 16; CDR3: CASSPRTSGGHDTQYF; DNA: TGTGCCAGCAGCCCCAGGACTAGCGGGGGGCATGATACGCAGTATTTT
D: .; V: TRBV3-1; J: TRBJ1-2; size: few; length: 15; CDR3: CASSPYGGASYGYTF; DNA: TGTGCCAGCAGCCCCTATGGAGGTGCGAGCTATGGCTACACCTTC
D: .; V: TRBV28; J: TRBJ2-7; size: .; length: 13; CDR3: CASSQRSTYEQYF; DNA: TGTGCCTCGAGTCAGCGATCGACCTACGAGCAGTACTTC
D: TRBD1; V: TRBV5-1; J: TRBJ1-2; size: .; length: 16; CDR3: CVSSPITGALDYGYTF; DNA: TGCGTCAGCAGCCCGATAACAGGGGCCCTGGACTATGGCTACACCTTC
D: .; V: TRBV20-1; J: TRBJ1-5; size: few; length: 13; CDR3: CSAIPGSNQPQHF; DNA: TGCAGTGCTATACCAGGTAGCAATCAGCCCCAGCATTTT
D: .; V: TRBV6-2/TRBV6-3; J: TRBJ2-2; size: few; length: 13; CDR3: CASSRTGTGELFF; DNA: TGTGCCAGCAGTAGGACGGGTACCGGGGAGCTGTTTTTT
D: .; V: TRBV29-1; J: TRBJ2-1; size: .; length: 16; CDR3: CSVVSDQRRFSWEQFF; DNA: TGCAGCGTTGTGAGCGACCAACGGCGGTTCAGTTGGGAGCAGTTCTTC
D: TRBD1; V: TRBV5-5; J: TRBJ2-3; size: .; length: 17; CDR3: CASSIHPGQGAFNTQYF; DNA: TGTGCCAGCAGTATCCACCCGGGACAGGGGGCGTTCAATACGCAGTATTTT
D: TRBD1; V: TRBV7-8; J: TRBJ1-5; size: once; length: 14; CDR3: CASSEDRADQPQHF; DNA: TGTGCCAGCAGCGAGGACAGGGCGGATCAGCCCCAGCATTTT
D: .; V: TRBV10-3; J: TRBJ1-2; size: few; length: 15; CDR3: CAISESVTSNYGYTF; DNA: TGTGCCATCAGTGAGTCGGTGACATCTAACTATGGCTACACCTTC
D: .; V: TRBV4-1; J: TRBJ2-1; size: few; length: 17; CDR3: CASSQTRRGPPYNEQFF; DNA: TGCGCCAGCAGCCAGACGCGGAGGGGCCCGCCCTACAATGAGCAGTTCTTC
D: .; V: TRBV2; J: TRBJ1-6; size: .; length: 14; CDR3: CASSPGRGATPLHF; DNA: TGTGCCAGCAGTCCGGGCAGGGGAGCGACACCCCTCCACTTT
D: TRBD1; V: TRBV6-2/TRBV6-3; J: TRBJ2-7; size: many; length: 13; CDR3: CASSYYRGYEQYF; DNA: TGTGCCAGCAGTTATTACAGGGGCTACGAGCAGTACTTC
D: .; V: TRBV6-2/TRBV6-3; J: TRBJ1-2; size: .; length: 13; CDR3: CASSPINSGGYTF; DNA: TGTGCCAGCAGCCCCATAAACTCGGGAGGCTACACCTTC
D: .; V: TRBV5-1; J: TRBJ1-1; size: .; length: 11; CDR3: CASSGLDKTFF; DNA: TGCGCCAGCAGCGGCCTGGACAAGACTTTCTTT
D: TRBD2; V: TRBV24-1; J: TRBJ2-1; size: few; length: 16; CDR3: CATSTSGTTHGNEQFF; DNA: TGTGCCACCTCAACCTCCGGGACTACCCACGGGAATGAGCAGTTCTTC
D: .; V: TRBV5-1; J: TRBJ1-5; size: .; length: 15; CDR3: CASSYRRNSNQPQHF; DNA: TGCGCCAGCAGCTACCGTAGAAATAGCAATCAGCCCCAGCATTTT
D: .; V: TRBV9; J: TRBJ2-1; size: few; length: 16; CDR3: CASSTHLAITYNEQFF; DNA: TGTGCCAGCAGCACCCATCTAGCGATCACCTACAATGAGCAGTTCTTC
D: .; V: TRBV24-1; J: TRBJ2-5; size: .; length: 14; CDR3: CATSDFSGEETQYF; DNA: TGTGCCACCAGTGATTTCTCCGGGGAAGAGACCCAGTACTTC
D: TRBD2; V: TRBV4-1; J: TRBJ2-1; size: few; length: 16; CDR3: CASSLRLAGLPEEQFF; DNA: TGCGCCAGCAGCCTCCGACTAGCGGGCCTACCAGAGGAGCAGTTCTTC
D: .; V: TRBV4-3; J: TRBJ2-7; size: once; length: 14; CDR3: CASSQDTGVGEQYF; DNA: TGCGCCAGCAGCCAAGACACGGGGGTGGGGGAGCAGTACTTC